This T cell receptor (beta chain) stems from a study of T cell repertoires in cytomegalovirus infection. Looking at the study overall: Signatures in public TCR beta sequences pointed to both CMV infection and matching HLA type.

Note on this clonotype: The antigen is undetermined.

Via MiXCR, TCRdb re-called the reads, giving one row per CDR3 protein. The sample lists hundreds of thousands of distinct CDR3 sequences, roughly a third occurring once. V shed 5 bases and J 4 bases; nucleotides not matched to a gene: 6. This CDR3 is 14 amino acids long. This chain uses TRBV12-3 or TRBV12-4 with TRBJ1-1; 8 nucleotides agree with TRBD1. This material consisted of cultured PBMCs, taken from culture after CMV antigen stimulation. The clonotype comes from a human donor in good health (CMV status not recorded). Some clones in this sample may be carry-over from other donors' samples. CDR3: CASSLDRVGTEAFF. In nucleotides, the CDR3 is TGTGCCAGCAGTCTGGACAGGGTGGGCACTGAAGCTTTCTTT.